Presented here are 12 T cell receptor beta chains from one specimen sequenced in a study of blood T cell repertoires in COVID-19. Data came from immunoSEQ multiplex PCR; TCRdb stores just in-frame clones and leaves some out. The sample includes fewer than 150,000 clones, about four fifths seen only once; the top ten take about 13%. The material sequenced was peripheral blood. These receptors were obtained from a human donor in a cohort sampled during active COVID-19.

V gene TRBV6-4 combines with J gene TRBJ1-1; no clear D. V lost 4 bases to trimming and J lost 5 bases, with 11 bases between them. The length of the CDR3 is 13 residues. The germline gives CDR1 MRHNA, CDR2 SNTAGT. The CDR3 spells CASSAVPGTEAFF. In DNA, the CDR3 is TGTGCCAGCAGTGCCGTCCCGGGAACTGAAGCTTTCTTT.

The V and J genes are TRBV11-2 and TRBJ2-7, with D maybe TRBD1 (6 bases). Trimming took 4 bases from V and 2 from J, leaving 12 bases between them. Germline CDR1 SGHAT, CDR2 FQNNGV. This CDR3 has 14 residues. CDR3 residues: CASSSPDSPYEQYF. The CDR3 DNA follows: TGTGCCAGCAGCTCACCGGACAGCCCCTACGAGCAGTACTTC.

The chain links TRBV11-2 to TRBJ1-3, with 7 bases aligning to TRBD1. Germline CDR1 reads SGHAT; CDR2 reads FQNNGV. This CDR3 region has 15 residues. Trimming at V came to 5 bases and at J to 4 bases, leaving 8 bases not matched to a gene. The CDR3 spells CASSAGTAWGNTIYF. As DNA, the CDR3 is TGTGCCAGCAGCGCGGGGACAGCTTGGGGAAACACCATATATTTT. Supplemented by reference TRBV11-2 and TRBJ1-3, the full variable domain reads EAGVAQSPRYKIIEKRQSVAFWCNPISGHATLYWYQQILGQGPKLLIQFQNNGVVDDSQLPKDRFSAERLKGVDSTLKIQPAKLEDSAVYLCASSAGTAWGNTIYFGEGSWLTVV.

The rearrangement links TRBV19 to TRBJ2-1; the match to TRBD2 covers 15 bases. The CDR3 is 17 residues long. The V gene's germline CDR1 is LNHDA and CDR2 SQIVND (reference sequence). The trim removed 6 bases at V and 6 bases at J, leaving 9 bases unmatched. CDR3 sequence (DNA): TGTGCCAGTAGCTACGGACTAGCGGGGGGGCCGGGCAATGAGCAGTTCTTC. This encodes CASSYGLAGGPGNEQFF.

The V call is TRBV7-6, the J call TRBJ2-5; 8 bases are shared with TRBD2. The J segment lost 11 bases and the V segment lost 2 bases, leaving 10 bases of the junction unmatched. The CDR3 extends over 14 amino acids. Germline V gene lookup returns CDR1 SGHVS and CDR2 FNYEAQ. The CDR3 is CASSLPAAGGEQYF. The CDR3 DNA sequence: TGTGCCAGCAGCTTACCGGCCGCGGGGGGAGAGCAGTACTTC.

J is TRBJ1-2 and V is TRBV5-1; D may be TRBD1 (6 bases). There are 15 residues in the CDR3. Germline V gene sequence: CDR1 SGHRS, CDR2 YFSETQ. V was trimmed by 2 bases and J by 0 bases, leaving 11 bases between them. The CDR3 loop is CASSLDRHTNYGYTF. CDR3 in DNA: TGCGCCAGCAGCTTAGACAGGCATACTAACTATGGCTACACCTTC. The full variable domain, completed using reference TRBV5-1 and TRBJ1-2, is KAGVTQTPRYLIKTRGQQVTLSCSPISGHRSVSWYQQTPGQGLQFLFEYFSETQRNKGNFPGRFSGRQFSNSRSEMNVSTLELGDSALYLCASSLDRHTNYGYTFGSGTRLTVV.

This chain joins TRBV4-1 and TRBJ1-5; 8 nucleotides match TRBD1. The V and J ends lost 4 bases and 5 bases, in that order; junction bases with no gene match: 16. Per the germline V gene, CDR1 is MGHRA and CDR2 is YSYEKL. The CDR3 extends over 18 amino acids. The CDR3 sequence is CASSREPSGQVGDQPQHF. DNA for the CDR3: TGCGCCAGCAGCCGAGAGCCCTCGGGACAGGTTGGCGATCAGCCCCAGCATTTT.

This chain links TRBV12-3 or TRBV12-4 with TRBJ1-1, with 8 bases that match TRBD1. Trimming took 5 bases from V and 8 from J; bases not matched to a gene: 7. CDR3 length: 13 residues. CDR3 in DNA: TGTGCCAGCAGTGCCGACAGGGGCACCGAAGCTTTCTTT. It translates to CASSADRGTEAFF.

The V and J genes are TRBV10-2 and TRBJ2-2; D remains unclear. The length of the CDR3 is 13 residues. Trimming took 11 bases from V and 0 from J, leaving 10 bases between them. The germline V gene has CDR1 WSHSY and CDR2 SAAADI. The CDR3 loop is CAGEYPNTGELFF. The DNA of the CDR3 is TGCGCCGGAGAGTATCCGAACACCGGGGAGCTGTTTTTT.

The genes are TRBV5-1 and TRBJ1-2; D might be TRBD1 (6 bases). V lost 4 bases and J lost 4, with 14 bases in between. The CDR3 covers 14 residues. Germline CDR1 is SGHRS and CDR2 is YFSETQ. CDR3 nucleotide sequence: TGCGCCAGCAGCGCGGACAGCGGAGCCTATGGCTACACCTTC. Amino acid sequence: CASSADSGAYGYTF.

This chain joins TRBV14 and TRBJ1-2; perhaps TRBD1 as D (5 bases). CDR1 and CDR2 from the germline V gene are SGHDN and FVKESK. The CDR3 loop spans 13 amino acids. Trimming removed 3 bases at V and 3 bases at J, with 8 bases between. The CDR3 here is CASSQDTYYGYTF. The CDR3 coding sequence is TGTGCCAGCAGCCAGGACACCTACTATGGCTACACCTTC.

The chain combines TRBV9 with TRBJ1-2; a weak D match, TRBD1 (6 bases). This CDR3 has 18 residues. CDR1 SGDLS and CDR2 YYNGEE come from the germline V gene. V gave up 0 bases and J gave up 1 base, with 19 bases separating them. The CDR3 here is CASSVDPRGAGVNYGYTF. Here the CDR3 DNA reads TGTGCCAGCAGCGTAGACCCTCGAGGGGCAGGGGTTAACTATGGCTACACCTTC.